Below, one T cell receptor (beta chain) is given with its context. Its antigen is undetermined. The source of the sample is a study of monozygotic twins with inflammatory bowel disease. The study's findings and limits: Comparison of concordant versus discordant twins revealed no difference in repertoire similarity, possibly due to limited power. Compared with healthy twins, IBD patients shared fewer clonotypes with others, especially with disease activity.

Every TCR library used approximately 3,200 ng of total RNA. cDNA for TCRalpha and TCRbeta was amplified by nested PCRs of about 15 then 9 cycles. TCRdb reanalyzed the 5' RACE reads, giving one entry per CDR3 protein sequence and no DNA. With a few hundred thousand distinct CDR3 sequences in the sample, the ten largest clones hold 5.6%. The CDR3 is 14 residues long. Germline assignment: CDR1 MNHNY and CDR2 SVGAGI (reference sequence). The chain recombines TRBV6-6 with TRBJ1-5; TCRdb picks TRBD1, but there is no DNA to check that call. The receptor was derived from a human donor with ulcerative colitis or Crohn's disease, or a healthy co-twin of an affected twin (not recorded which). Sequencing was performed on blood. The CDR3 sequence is CASSGTVLNQPQHF.